These 9 T cell receptor beta chains share one sample of origin, sequenced in a study of T cell responses to AZD1222 COVID-19 vaccine. Clones were sequenced by immunoSEQ multiplex PCR, and TCRdb holds only the in-frame ones, with some missing. Counted here are 69,000 or so clones, approximately 90% occurring once; the ten biggest clones make up 4% to 5.5%. Specimen: peripheral blood, collected 28 days after the second dose of the MenACWY control vaccine. All receptors come from an adult who received the MenACWY meningococcal vaccine as a control.

This clone was observed a single time. The chain couples TRBV5-1 to TRBJ2-7; D is ambiguous. CDR3 size: 14 residues. V was pared by 0 bases and J by 3 bases, with 10 bases between. Germline lookup yields CDR1 SGHRS and CDR2 YFSETQ. For the CDR3, the DNA is TGCGCCAGCAGCTTGGGTCCAGACCGCTACGAGCAGTACTTC. This gives the protein CASSLGPDRYEQYF.

V usage is TRBV28 and J usage is TRBJ2-1; the match to TRBD2 covers 7 bases. Germline V CDR1 and CDR2: MDHEN, SYDVKM. Trimming cost V 4 bases and J 0 bases; bases outside gene matches: 15. The CDR3 is made up of 19 amino acids. DNA for the CDR3: TGTGCCAGCAGTTCTTATGTGGGGGGAGGACTAGGCTCCTACAATGAGCAGTTCTTC. Translating gives CASSSYVGGGLGSYNEQFF.

This clone appeared a few times. The chain couples TRBV7-2 to TRBJ2-5; TRBD1 aligns across 9 bases. This CDR3 has 14 residues. The germline V gene has CDR1 SGHTA and CDR2 FQGNSA. V was pared by 2 bases and J by 4 bases, with 2 bases of the junction left unmatched. This CDR3 reads CASSLTGGRETQYF. CDR3 coding DNA: TGTGCCAGCAGCTTAACAGGGGGCAGAGAGACCCAGTACTTC.

The chain is built from TRBV10-3 and TRBJ1-5; D ambiguous. Germline V gene data show CDR1 as ENHRY and CDR2 as SYGVKD. V lost 3 bases and J 6 bases, leaving 12 bases between the germline ends. This CDR3 has 14 residues. CDR3 residues: CAISEGQEGQPQHF. Here the CDR3 DNA reads TGTGCCATCAGTGAAGGTCAGGAAGGTCAGCCCCAGCATTTT.

This clone was seen a few times. The rearrangement joins TRBV7-9 to TRBJ2-2; D possibly corresponds to TRBD1 (6 bases). Looked up from germline, CDR1 is SEHNR and CDR2 is FQNEAQ (reference sequence). The V end was cut by 7 bases, the J end by 2 bases, with 17 bases between. The CDR3 has 16 amino acids. The CDR3 sequence: CASTSGVPTNTGELFF. For the CDR3, the DNA is TGTGCCAGCACCTCAGGGGTTCCCACCAACACCGGGGAGCTGTTTTTT.

This chain joins TRBV7-9 and TRBJ1-1; perhaps TRBD1 as D (6 bases). Germline CDR1 is SEHNR and CDR2 is FQNEAQ (reference sequence). Trimming cost V 5 bases and J 3 bases, with 7 bases left between them. This CDR3 is 12 amino acids long. This chain's CDR3 is CASSPGDTEAFF. In DNA form, the CDR3 reads TGTGCCAGCAGCCCAGGGGACACTGAAGCTTTCTTT.

This clone was seen once. This sequence joins TRBV6-5 and TRBJ1-4; 7 bases match TRBD1. The length of the CDR3 is 15 residues. Germline-derived CDR1 and CDR2 are MNHEY and SVGAGI. J gave up 1 base and V 4 bases, and 3 bases lay outside the gene matches. In nucleotides, the CDR3 is TGTGCCAGCAGTTGGAGGGGGCAAACTAATGAAAAACTGTTTTTT. As protein: CASSWRGQTNEKLFF.

The chain combines TRBV7-8 with TRBJ1-2, with TRBD1 matching over 8 bases. From germline, CDR1 is SGHVS and CDR2 FQNEAQ. The junction had 16 bases not matched to a gene; V was cut back by 4 bases and J by 0 bases. The length of the CDR3 is 19 residues. The CDR3 DNA reads as TGTGCCAGCAGCTATAGGGGGAGGACAGGGACACCTGCTAACTATGGCTACACCTTC. This codes for CASSYRGRTGTPANYGYTF.

The rearrangement links TRBV5-1 to TRBJ1-3; D might be TRBD1 (5 bases). The germline V gene has CDR1 SGHRS and CDR2 YFSETQ. The CDR3 loop spans 15 amino acids. Trimming cost V 4 bases and J 4 bases, with 15 bases left between them. CDR3 protein: CASSQIDGGGNTIYF. The CDR3 DNA reads TGCGCCAGCAGCCAGATTGACGGGGGAGGAAACACCATATATTTT.